This T cell receptor beta chain was sequenced in a study of cytomegalovirus exposure and HLA in healthy donors (TCRdb year 2017). Background for the entire study: A later analysis indicated that the 90 to 150 validation repertoires were generated on the platform also employed for the 700 or so repertoires of the first cohort. The aim of the study was to test whether cataloging public T cell receptors could identify signatures of past pathogen exposure. The study combined high-throughput TCR immunosequencing, statistical association of individual TCRs with disease status, and machine learning to predict cytomegalovirus infection status. A separate validation cohort of 100 to 150 different subjects was used in addition to the 666-subject first cohort. The investigation overall reported the following: In vitro tests confirmed that a few of the cytomegalovirus-associated TCR beta chains recognize cytomegalovirus antigens. The validation cohort had no HLA typing available for a later analysis, so co-occurrence within that cohort was assessed over all 120 or so repertoires. It was suggested by the authors that the approach could potentially be generalized to other disease states and immunological phenotypes. A total of roughly 160 TCR beta chains were listed by the study as associated with cytomegalovirus. While some public TCRs were present in many individuals, most TCR sequences turned up only very rarely across donors. The classifier was reported to diagnose cytomegalovirus status with high specificity and sensitivity in both the original and validation cohorts. In a later analysis, TCRs clustered in the first cohort were found to also tend to co-occur in the 120 validation repertoires, with 94% of cluster scores above 0.

The V end loses 2 bases and the J end loses 1 base, and a stretch of 8 bases separates them. For CDR1 and CDR2, the germline V gene lists MDHEN and SYDVKM. There are 15 amino acids in the CDR3, from cysteine to phenylalanine inclusive. The entry retains the CDR3 DNA only, 45 bases that are in frame from base 1. The method behind the library was the immunoSEQ multiplex PCR assay. Turning to the authors' computational methods: A statistical classification framework was built for diagnosing cytomegalovirus status from the catalog of TCR beta chain sequences. This is the immuneACCESS table as TCRdb keeps it, with only in-frame sequences that have V and J called. A part of the clones is gone; compared with another copy, unresolved V genes explain less than half, and the rest is unexplained. V and J calls and clone size come straight from that table; D and trimming were deduced from the DNA. This sample holds some 69,000 clones; about 94% were observed only once. Around 4.5% of the sample is taken by the ten largest.

Donors formed part of the validation cohort, which comprised 120 subjects and was distinct from the first cohort of under 850 subjects. Details on this clone: Which antigen it targets is not known. The sample holds no much larger clone one base away, and base qualities are not on file.

The rearranged chain carries TRBV28 and TRBJ2-2; no D gene call is confident. The sequence derives from a man between 18 and 35 years old in good health and CMV-seropositive. The sequenced material came from PBMCs. CDR3 loop: CASSLVTGNTGELFF. The DNA is TGTGCCAGCAGTTTAGTTACGGGGAACACCGGGGAGCTGTTTTTT.